The present entry profiles one T cell receptor (beta chain) with its context. Its antigen is not known. Some clones are missing from TCRdb's copy, which holds only in-frame ones; the method was immunoSEQ multiplex PCR. This table holds approximately 88,000 clones, 94% found once. This sample is part of a study of graft-versus-host responses after intestinal transplantation. Germline assignment: CDR1 SGHTS and CDR2 YDEGEE. The CDR3 loop spans 17 amino acids. Trimming at V came to 4 bases and at J to 3 bases, leaving 16 bases not matched to a gene. The sequencing here drew on unstimulated CD4+ T cells sorted from spleen or lymph node cells, taken before transplant. This clonotype was sampled from a human donor who was the organ donor for an intestinal transplant. This chain joins TRBV5-8 and TRBJ2-7; 7 bases fit TRBD1. The CDR3 sequence is CASSLWTGTRSSYEQYF. DNA for the CDR3: TGTGCCAGCAGCCTGTGGACAGGAACTCGGTCTAGCTACGAGCAGTACTTC.